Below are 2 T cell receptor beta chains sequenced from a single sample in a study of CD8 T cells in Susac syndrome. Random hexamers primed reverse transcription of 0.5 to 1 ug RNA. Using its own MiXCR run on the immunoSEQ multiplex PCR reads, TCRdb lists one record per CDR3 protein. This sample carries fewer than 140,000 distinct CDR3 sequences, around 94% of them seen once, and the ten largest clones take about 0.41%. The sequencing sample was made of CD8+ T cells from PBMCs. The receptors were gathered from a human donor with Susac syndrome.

CDR3: CSASGLGGIQYF. The CDR3 DNA sequence: TGCAGTGCTAGCGGTCTAGGCGGCATTCAGTACTTC. The V call is TRBV20-1, the J call TRBJ2-4; D is unresolved. The CDR3 has 12 residues. Germline CDR1 and CDR2: DFQATT and SNEGSKA (reference sequence). Deletions cut 3 bases from V and 9 bases from J, with 12 bases between.

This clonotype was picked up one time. CDR3 nucleotides: TGTGCCAGCATCCCTACCGAGGGGTTTGAAGCTTTCTTT. It specifies CASIPTEGFEAFF. The chain recombines TRBV6-6 with TRBJ1-1, with a possible D match to TRBD1 (5 bases). The CDR3 is 13 amino acids. Between the trimmed V and J ends, which lost 7 bases and 7 bases, there was a span of 16 bases. Germline V gene lookup returns CDR1 MNHNY and CDR2 SVGAGI (reference sequence).